One TCR beta chain is described in this entry. Its antigen remains unidentified. This sample is drawn from a study of T cell clones after liver transplantation. Study in general: Samples came pre-transplant, pre-randomization before withdrawal, and post-randomization after withdrawal ended.

Only in-frame clones appear in the TCRdb table, and some are missing; sequencing was by immunoSEQ multiplex PCR. This table holds 65,000 to 70,000 clones, 80% to 95% found once. The study's findings and limits: Graft donor-reactive T cells possibly entered the graft instead of undergoing deletion.

The V gene's germline CDR1 is SNHLY and CDR2 FYNNEI. Trimming stripped 2 bases from V and 4 bases from J, with 11 bases between. This CDR3 has 15 amino acids. Material: CD4+ T cells from blood, obtained approximately 26 months after liver transplant. This sequence joins TRBV2 and TRBJ2-2; TRBD2 is a possible D gene (5 bases). The clonotype was recovered from a human patient who received a liver transplant. Some T cells could come from the graft donor. DNA of the CDR3: TGTGCCAGCAGTGAAAGAGGGATGGGCACCGGGGAGCTGTTTTTT. Residues: CASSERGMGTGELFF.